This is a list of T cell receptor beta chains from one sample in a study of blood T cell repertoires in COVID-19. Assay: immunoSEQ multiplex PCR; the TCRdb copy retains only in-frame clones and omits some. This sample has fewer than 300,000 clones, with 82% found just once. Specimen: peripheral blood. The receptor set was obtained from a woman aged 18-30 years with acute or convalescent COVID-19. The CDR3 runs from the conserved cysteine through the conserved F or W. The D gene is left open where the match is weak. Only some rows state a clone size, as once, few, many or a class for expanded clones.

>-|TRBV5-4|TRBD2|13|TRBJ2-7
TGTGCCAGCAGCGGGGACTATTCCTACGAGCAGTACTTC
CASSGDYSYEQYF
>-|TRBV19|-|16|TRBJ1-1
TGTGCCAGTAGTATGAACGAGGCAGCCTTGAACACTGAAGCTTTCTTT
CASSMNEAALNTEAFF
>-|TRBV7-6|TRBD2|16|TRBJ2-2
TGTGCCAGCAGCTTATTCGGGGGGTCGGACACCGGGGAGCTGTTTTTT
CASSLFGGSDTGELFF
>-|TRBV12-5|TRBD2|14|TRBJ2-5
TGTGCTAGTGGTTTGGGACTAGCGGGAGAGACCCAGTACTTC
CASGLGLAGETQYF
>few|TRBV7-8|TRBD1|15|TRBJ1-5
TGTGCCAGCAGCCTCCGGGACAGGGTCAATCAGCCCCAGCATTTT
CASSLRDRVNQPQHF
>-|TRBV5-1|TRBD1|14|TRBJ2-5
TGCGCCAGCAGCTGGGGGACAGGGGAAGAGACCCAGTACTTC
CASSWGTGEETQYF
>-|TRBV4-3|TRBD1|17|TRBJ2-5
TGCGCCAGCAGCCAAGATAAAACAGGGGATTTCCAAGAGACCCAGTACTTC
CASSQDKTGDFQETQYF
>-|TRBV19|-|14|TRBJ1-2
TGTGCCAGTAGTTGGCAGGGATATAACTATGGCTACACCTTC
CASSWQGYNYGYTF
>-|TRBV2|TRBD1|13|TRBJ2-7
TGTGCCAGCACGGGACAGGGACTCTACGAGCAGTACTTC
CASTGQGLYEQYF
>-|TRBV2|TRBD2|15|TRBJ2-1
TGTGCCAGCAGTGAAATGACTAGCGGGAGAAGTGAGCAGTTCTTC
CASSEMTSGRSEQFF
>few|TRBV4-3|-|15|TRBJ2-7
TGCGCCAGCAGCCAAGAGTTTCCGGACAGCTACGAGCAGTACTTC
CASSQEFPDSYEQYF
>-|TRBV3-1/TRBV3-2|TRBD1|13|TRBJ2-7
TGTGCCAGCAGCCGACAGGGTGTCTACGAGCAGTACTTC
CASSRQGVYEQYF
>many|TRBV6-5|TRBD1|12|TRBJ1-4
TGTGCCAGCCGGGACAGCTATGAAAAACTGTTTTTT
CASRDSYEKLFF
>-|TRBV19|-|18|TRBJ1-5
TGTGCCAGTAGTATAAGGGGCCGGGCAGCAACTTTCAATCAGCCCCAGCATTTT
CASSIRGRAATFNQPQHF
>-|TRBV10-2|TRBD1|16|TRBJ1-4
TGCGCCAGCAGTGATGGGACAGGAATACGTAATGAAAAACTGTTTTTT
CASSDGTGIRNEKLFF
>-|TRBV11-1|-|13|TRBJ2-5
TGTGCCAGCACCGGCAGGGGTGGAGAGACCCAGTACTTC
CASTGRGGETQYF
>-|TRBV5-1|-|13|TRBJ1-5
TGCGCCAGCAGCTTGGATCTGAGTCAGCCCCAGCATTTT
CASSLDLSQPQHF
>-|TRBV7-9|TRBD2|15|TRBJ2-7
TGTGCCAGCAGCCGAGGGACTAGCGGGAATGGCGAGCAGTACTTC
CASSRGTSGNGEQYF
>-|TRBV20-1|-|10|TRBJ1-2
TGCAGTGCTGCCGGGAACTCCTACACCTTC
CSAAGNSYTF
>-|TRBV28|-|17|TRBJ1-5
TGTGCCAGCAGTTTAATGGGGCCACATTATAGCAATCAGCCCCAGCATTTT
CASSLMGPHYSNQPQHF
>-|TRBV27|-|17|TRBJ1-2
TGTGCCAGCAGTATAACAGGGTTTGGGCTTCTACCTTATGGCTACACCTTC
CASSITGFGLLPYGYTF
>-|TRBV5-1|-|18|TRBJ2-5
TGCGCCAGCAGCCACAGCGGCAGTCCCCTATATCCAAAAGAGACCCAGTACTTC
CASSHSGSPLYPKETQYF
>-|TRBV5-1|-|17|TRBJ2-5
TGCGCCAGCAGCTGGGAGGCTGGACAATCGAAAGGGGAGACCCAGTACTTC
CASSWEAGQSKGETQYF